This T cell receptor beta chain was captured in a study of CD8 T cells in ankylosing spondylitis. Study-wide points: The study identified a TCR beta motif of fewer than 10 highly homologous variants that appeared characteristic of ankylosing spondylitis blood. Within matched ankylosing spondylitis synovial fluid, disease-linked clones were reportedly significantly enriched. Disease-linked clones were found to be CD8+ and relatively rare in peripheral blood.

This clonotype was observed many times. Its specificity is not known. TCRdb passed the 5' RACE reads through MiXCR, listing each CDR3 protein once. Of 150,000 to 200,000 distinct CDR3 sequences listed, 13% were seen once; the top ten hold around 10%. The V and J ends lost 3 bases and 4 bases, in that order; junction bases with no gene match: 4. Germline lookup yields CDR1 MRHNA and CDR2 SNTAGT. There are 15 residues in the CDR3. Sequences were obtained from blood, either unsorted or a sorted T cell fraction (not recorded which). The chain carries TRBV6-4 and TRBJ2-1; 9 bases line up with TRBD2. This clonotype originated in a female donor with ankylosing spondylitis or in good health (not recorded which). The CDR3 is CASSESAGGYNEQFF. CDR3 sequence (DNA): TGTGCCAGCAGTGAATCTGCGGGAGGGTACAATGAGCAGTTCTTC.